This TCR beta chain was observed in a study of OX40 agonist ivuxolimab in advanced cancers. As for the study in general: A history of anti-PD-1, anti-PD-L1 or anti-CTLA-4 therapy was acceptable, and approximately 39% had some. Findings and limits, study-wide: CD4+ and CD8+ T cells in blood underwent clonal expansion by week 6 at 0.1 to 3.0 mg/kg.

Patients were excluded for autoimmune disease history or systemic immunosuppression. Sampling times: baseline, cycle 4 day 1, cycle 7 day 1. Regarding this clone: Its antigen is not known.

Generated by immunoSEQ multiplex PCR, the TCRdb table keeps only in-frame clones and is missing some. The data show about 100,000 clones, more than 85% seen once. The receptor was derived from an adult with an advanced solid tumor such as melanoma, head and neck, liver or kidney cancer. Material: CD4+ or CD8+ T cells sorted from blood, obtained in a trial of the OX40 agonist ivuxolimab.

The CDR3 DNA sequence: TGTGCCATCAGCGAAATAGCGGGAGGAGGCGGGGAGCTGTTTTTT. Amino acids: CAISEIAGGGGELFF. The chain combines TRBV10-3 with TRBJ2-2; 10 positions match TRBD2. This CDR3 spans 15 amino acids. Losses at the gene ends were 6 bases for V and 7 bases for J; bases not matched to a gene: 8. CDR1 and CDR2 from the germline V gene are ENHRY and SYGVKD.